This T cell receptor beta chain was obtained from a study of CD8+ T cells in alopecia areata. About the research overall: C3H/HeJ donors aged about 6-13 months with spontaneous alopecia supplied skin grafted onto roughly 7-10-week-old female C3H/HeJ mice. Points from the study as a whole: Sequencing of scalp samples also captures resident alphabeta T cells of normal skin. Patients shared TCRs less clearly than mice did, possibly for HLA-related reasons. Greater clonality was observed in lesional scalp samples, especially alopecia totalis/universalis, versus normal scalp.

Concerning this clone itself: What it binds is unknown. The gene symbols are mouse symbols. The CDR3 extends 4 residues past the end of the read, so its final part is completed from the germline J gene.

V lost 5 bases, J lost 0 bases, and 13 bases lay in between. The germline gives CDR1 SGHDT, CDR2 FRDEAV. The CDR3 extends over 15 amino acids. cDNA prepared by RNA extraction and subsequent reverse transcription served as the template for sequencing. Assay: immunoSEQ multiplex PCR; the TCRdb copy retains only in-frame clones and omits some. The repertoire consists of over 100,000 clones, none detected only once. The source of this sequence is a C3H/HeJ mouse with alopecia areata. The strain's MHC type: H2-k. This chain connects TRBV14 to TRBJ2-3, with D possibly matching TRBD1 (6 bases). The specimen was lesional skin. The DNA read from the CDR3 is TGTGCCAGCAGCCGGGACATCTCTAGTGCAGAA. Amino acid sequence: CASSRDISSAE. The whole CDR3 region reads CASSRDISSAETLYF.